This T cell receptor (beta chain) was retrieved from a study of molecular identifiers for immune sequencing clone quantification. TCRdb redid the calling of the PCR reads with MiXCR, one entry per CDR3 protein. The sample has about 640,000 distinct CDR3 sequences, just under 20% seen once. This clonotype was counted many times. Antigen specificity is unknown. Study-wide results and limits: Sizes of highly expanded clones could be underestimated through identical TCRs sharing a barcode.

Germline lookup yields CDR1 DFQATT and CDR2 SNEGSKA (reference sequence). CDR3 length: 15 residues. V lost 0 bases, J lost 0 bases, and 5 bases stayed unmatched. The clonotype comes from a human donor in good health. Some libraries in this study had Jurkat cell RNA spiked in. The sequencing input was naive CD8+ T cells from blood, with Jurkat cell RNA spiked in. Subset defined: FACS-sorted CD8+CD4-CCR7+CD45RA+ naive T cells. The V gene is TRBV20-1, the J gene TRBJ2-7; 7 bases line up with TRBD2. This chain's CDR3 is CSARDFGGSSYEQYF. CDR3 DNA: TGCAGTGCTAGAGATTTTGGCGGGAGCTCCTACGAGCAGTACTTC.